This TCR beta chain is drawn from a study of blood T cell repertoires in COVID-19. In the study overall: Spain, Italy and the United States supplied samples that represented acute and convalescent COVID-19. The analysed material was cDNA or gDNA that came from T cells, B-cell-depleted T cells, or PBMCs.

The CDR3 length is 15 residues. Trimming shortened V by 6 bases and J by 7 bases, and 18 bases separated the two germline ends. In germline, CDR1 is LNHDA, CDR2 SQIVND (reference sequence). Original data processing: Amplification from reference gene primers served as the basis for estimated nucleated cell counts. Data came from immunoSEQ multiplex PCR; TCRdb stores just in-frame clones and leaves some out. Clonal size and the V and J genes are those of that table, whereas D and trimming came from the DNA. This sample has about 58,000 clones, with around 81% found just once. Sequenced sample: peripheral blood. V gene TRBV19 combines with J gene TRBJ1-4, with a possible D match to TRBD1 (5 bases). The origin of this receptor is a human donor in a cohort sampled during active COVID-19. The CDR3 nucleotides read TGTGCCAGTAGCCGCGTGTCGGGGGTAGGTGAAAAACTGTTTTTT. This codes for CASSRVSGVGEKLFF.